This T cell receptor beta chain stems from a study of long-term antiretroviral therapy in people with HIV (dated 2022 in TCRdb). Broadly, across the study: The earliest samples were collected roughly a decade before the 2015 WHO recommendation for immediate ART, at a time when ART was usually postponed until CD4 counts fell. A retrospective serial study tested whether changes in peripheral blood TRB repertoire composition and diversity were associated with ART initiation and durable HIV suppression. From some 28 adults with confirmed HIV infection, the cohort provided over 150 cryopreserved PBMC samples, gathered serially across a mean of around six years (range 1-12). Among the 25 to 35 participants with HIV, roughly eleven were female. Test extractions of a monoclonal T-cell line alongside approximately 34 polyclonal samples showed no cross-contamination during QIAcube processing. Results the study describes overall, beyond this receptor: Owing to limited PBMC availability, only the TCR beta chain was sequenced, without alpha chain pairing. No data were available on ART adherence, viral resistance or therapy changes, limiting inferences about post-ART repertoire changes. Because pre-ART samples had limited cell numbers, profiling was done on unsorted PBMC rather than on sorted CD4+ and CD8+ T cells. ART initiation was associated with a significant increase in TRB diversity, but diversity stayed significantly below transplant donor controls even after long-term ART. Samples dated from the mid-2000s to the late 2010s, and the ART regimens used may be less effective than current ones. Expanded TRB clones identified before ART initiation dominated the repertoire across all time points, though the dominance fluctuated and decreased in many PLHIV after ART. HIV repertoires had narrower CDR3 length ranges than controls, and the network structure suggested an antigen-experienced repertoire that shifted only slightly toward naive after ART.

Inclusion was restricted to participants for whom at least one PBMC sample before ART initiation and at least two post-ART samples were available. All participants with HIV were treated in the United States of America. Before DNA extraction, cryopreserved samples containing roughly 1-11 million PBMC were thawed and washed. At the time of the earliest PBMC sample, participants with HIV were aged between roughly 20 and 55 years. Per participant, PBMC samples came from 1-4 timepoints prior to ART initiation and 2-8 timepoints following ART initiation, for a median of 7 samples. For every participant, serial HIV viral load, CD4+ T-cell count, ART history and demographic data were obtained. Genomic DNA was extracted from unsorted PBMC with a Qiagen kit on a QIAcube, processed in batches of 12 samples. The immunoSEQ hsTCRB v3.0 assay was used at survey level resolution for TRB variable region sequencing. The target sequencing depth for TRB was about 40,000-55,000 T-cell genomes per sample. TRB libraries were pooled and sequenced on an Illumina MiSeq using a v3 150-cycle kit. Processing in the source paper ran as follows. Repertoire analysis was run in R within a reproducible Nextflow workflow that covered QC, data transformation and analysis. LymphoSeq2, an R package for exploring AIRR-Seq data, was used to implement custom analyses. Four samples yielding fewer than 5000 total TRB sequences were excluded, leaving 188 analyzed HIV repertoires. Of the approximately 190 retained HIV repertoires, over 55 were collected before and approximately 130 after ART initiation. Each repertoire was downsampled to 5000 TRB nucleotide sequences, and summary statistics were averaged across 100 downsampling iterations. Only TRB sequences with CDR3 regions of at least seven amino acids were retained for analysis. Diversity was assessed using a clonality score derived from Shannon entropy and using the Gini coefficient. In repertoire networks, the top 5000 CDR3 amino acid sequences were linked whenever an edit distance of one separated two sequences. Antigen specificity groups and MHC restriction were predicted for TRB CDR3 amino acid sequences with GLIPH2. CDR3 amino acid sequences were matched against VDJdb and McPAS-TCR to flag known CMV, EBV, HIV or tissue antigen associations. Pre-ART, post-ART and control groups were compared with Wilcoxon signed-rank tests and Holm-Bonferroni correction. TCRdb took this table from immuneACCESS and kept in-frame rearrangements with V and J called. Such tables lack part of the clones; where checked against another copy, unresolved V genes explain under half of the gap, and the rest is unexplained. The V and J calls and clone size were taken over from that table, and D and trimming were inferred from the DNA. This sample gives more than 35,000 clones in total; approximately 86% of them show up just once. The leading ten clones occupy around 3.9% of the sample.

The CDR3 starts with the cysteine, ends with the phenylalanine, and has 15 residues. This entry keeps only the CDR3 DNA: 45 bases, framed from base 1. As encoded in the germline V gene (reference sequence), CDR1 is SGHKS while CDR2 is YYEKEE. At the junction V is shortened by 4 bases and J by 0 bases; bases outside the gene matches: 4. Notes on this clone: Its target antigen remains unknown. No much larger clonotype is one base removed from it; base qualities were not supplied.

The sequence was collected from a woman under 30 with HIV. The receptor chain draws on TRBV5-5 and TRBJ1-5; a stretch of 7 junction bases matches TRBD1. Sequenced material: unsorted PBMCs, taken just before starting antiretroviral therapy. CDR3 reads: CASSGGQVSNQPQHF. The sequence in DNA is TGTGCCAGCAGCGGCGGACAGGTTAGCAATCAGCCCCAGCATTTT.